These 3 T cell receptor beta chains share one sample of origin, sequenced in a study of blood T cell repertoires in COVID-19. Profiled with immunoSEQ multiplex PCR; TCRdb holds only in-frame clones, not every one. The sample lists around 97,000 clones, more than 70% occurring once. The sample consisted of peripheral blood. Receptors were obtained from a woman aged 60-75 years with acute or convalescent COVID-19.

This chain links TRBV28 with TRBJ2-7, with 12 bases lining up with TRBD2. J gave up 3 bases and V 6 bases, and 3 bases lay outside the gene matches. Germline V lookup: CDR1 MDHEN, CDR2 SYDVKM. The length of the CDR3 is 14 residues. The DNA for the CDR3 is TGTGCCAGCAGGCTAGCGGGAGGGCTCTACGAGCAGTACTTC. Translation: CASRLAGGLYEQYF. The full variable domain, in which reference TRBV28 and TRBJ2-7 provide the parts outside the CDR3, is DVKVTQSSRYLVKRTGEKVFLECVQDMDHENMFWYRQDPGLGLRLIYFSYDVKMKEKGDIPEGYSVSREKKERFSLILESASTNQTSMYLCASRLAGGLYEQYFGPGTRLTVT.

The chain combines TRBV18 with TRBJ2-2; a possible D gene is TRBD1 (6 bases). Per the germline V gene, CDR1 is KGHSH and CDR2 is LQKENI. CDR3 size: 15 residues. Deletions cut 6 bases from V and 1 base from J, with 12 bases between. Here the CDR3 DNA reads TGTGCCAGCTCCCGAAGGACAGTGAACACCGGGGAGCTGTTTTTT. Its protein is CASSRRTVNTGELFF.

The chain combines TRBV19 with TRBJ2-1, with 9 positions matching TRBD2. CDR1 and CDR2 from the germline V gene are LNHDA and SQIVND (reference sequence). The CDR3 runs 16 residues. The V segment lost 3 bases and the J segment 5 bases; nucleotides outside the gene matches: 8. CDR3 sequence (DNA): TGTGCCAGTAGTATGGAGAGCCTAGCGGGGCACAATGAGCAGTTCTTC. This encodes CASSMESLAGHNEQFF.